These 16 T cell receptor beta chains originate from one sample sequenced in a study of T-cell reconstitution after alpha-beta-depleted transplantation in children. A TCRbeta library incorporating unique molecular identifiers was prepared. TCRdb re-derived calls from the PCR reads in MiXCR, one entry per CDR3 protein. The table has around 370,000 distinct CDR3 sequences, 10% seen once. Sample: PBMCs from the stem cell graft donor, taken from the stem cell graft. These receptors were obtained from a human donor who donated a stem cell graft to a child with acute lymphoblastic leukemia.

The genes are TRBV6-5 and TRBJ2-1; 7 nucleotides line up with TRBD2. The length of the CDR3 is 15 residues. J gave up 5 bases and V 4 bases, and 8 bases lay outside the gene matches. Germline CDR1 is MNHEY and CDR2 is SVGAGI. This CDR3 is CASSLGLPPHNEQFF. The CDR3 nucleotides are TGTGCCAGCAGTTTGGGACTACCACCGCACAATGAGCAGTTCTTC.

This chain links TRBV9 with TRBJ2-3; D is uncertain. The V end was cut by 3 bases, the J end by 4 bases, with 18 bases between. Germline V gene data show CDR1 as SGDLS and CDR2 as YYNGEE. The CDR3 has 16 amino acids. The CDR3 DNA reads TGTGCCAGCAGCGGAGACTCCCGCTTCCCCGCAGATACGCAGTATTTT. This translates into CASSGDSRFPADTQYF.

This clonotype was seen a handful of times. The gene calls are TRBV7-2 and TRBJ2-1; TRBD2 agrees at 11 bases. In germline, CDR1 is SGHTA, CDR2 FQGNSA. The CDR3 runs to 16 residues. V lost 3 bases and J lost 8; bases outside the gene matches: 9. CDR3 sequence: CASSLVLAGGGDEQFF. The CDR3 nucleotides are TGTGCCAGCAGCTTGGTCCTAGCGGGAGGAGGCGATGAGCAGTTCTTC.

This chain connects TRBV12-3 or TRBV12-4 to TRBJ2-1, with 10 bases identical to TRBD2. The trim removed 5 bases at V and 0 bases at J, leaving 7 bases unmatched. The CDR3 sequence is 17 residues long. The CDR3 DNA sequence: TGTGCCAGCAGTCGCCTAGTAGCGGGGGGCTCCTACAATGAGCAGTTCTTC. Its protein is CASSRLVAGGSYNEQFF.

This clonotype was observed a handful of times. As DNA, the CDR3 is TGTGCCAGCAGTCAAGCGACTAGCGCCAGCTCCTACAATGAGCAGTTCTTC. Its translation: CASSQATSASSYNEQFF. The V gene is TRBV12-3 or TRBV12-4, the J gene TRBJ2-1, with 8 bases that match TRBD2. V shed 5 bases, J shed 0 bases, and the junction held 9 bases outside the gene matches. The CDR3 runs 17 residues.

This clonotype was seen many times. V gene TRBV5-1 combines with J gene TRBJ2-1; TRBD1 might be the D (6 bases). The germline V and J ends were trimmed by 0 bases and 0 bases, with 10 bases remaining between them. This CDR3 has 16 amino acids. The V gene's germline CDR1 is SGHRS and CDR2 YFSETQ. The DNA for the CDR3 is TGCGCCAGCAGCTTGGGTACAGGGTCCTCCTACAATGAGCAGTTCTTC. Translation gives CASSLGTGSSYNEQFF.

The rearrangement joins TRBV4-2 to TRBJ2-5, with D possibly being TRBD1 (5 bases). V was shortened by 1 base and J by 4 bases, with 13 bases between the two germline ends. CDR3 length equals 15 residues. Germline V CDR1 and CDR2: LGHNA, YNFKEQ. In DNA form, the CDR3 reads TGTGCCAGCAGCCAAGTAGGGGTGATCGGAGAGACCCAGTACTTC. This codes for CASSQVGVIGETQYF.

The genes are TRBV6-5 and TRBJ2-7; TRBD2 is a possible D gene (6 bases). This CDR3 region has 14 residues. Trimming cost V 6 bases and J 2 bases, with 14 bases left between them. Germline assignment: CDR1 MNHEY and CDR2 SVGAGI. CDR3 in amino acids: CASRRPGRAYEQYF. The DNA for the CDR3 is TGTGCCAGCAGGCGACCCGGGAGAGCCTACGAGCAGTACTTC.

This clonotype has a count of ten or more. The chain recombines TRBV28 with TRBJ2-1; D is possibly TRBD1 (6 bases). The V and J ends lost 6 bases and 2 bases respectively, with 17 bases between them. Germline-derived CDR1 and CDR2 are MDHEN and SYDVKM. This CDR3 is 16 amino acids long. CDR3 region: CASSYRDITPYNEQFF. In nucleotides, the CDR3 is TGTGCCAGCAGCTACAGGGATATAACTCCCTACAATGAGCAGTTCTTC.

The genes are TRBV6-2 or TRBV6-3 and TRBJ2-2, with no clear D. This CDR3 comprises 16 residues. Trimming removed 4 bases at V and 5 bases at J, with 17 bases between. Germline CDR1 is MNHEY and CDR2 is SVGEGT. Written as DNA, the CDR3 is TGTGCCAGCAGTTTTGGGATTTCTACAAGGACCGGGGAGCTGTTTTTT. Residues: CASSFGISTRTGELFF.

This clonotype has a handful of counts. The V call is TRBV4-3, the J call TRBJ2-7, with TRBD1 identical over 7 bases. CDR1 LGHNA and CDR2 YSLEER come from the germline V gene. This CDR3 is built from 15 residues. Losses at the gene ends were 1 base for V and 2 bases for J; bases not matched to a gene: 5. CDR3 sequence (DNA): TGCGCCAGCAGCCAAGGACAGGGAATCCCCTACGAGCAGTACTTC. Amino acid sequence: CASSQGQGIPYEQYF.

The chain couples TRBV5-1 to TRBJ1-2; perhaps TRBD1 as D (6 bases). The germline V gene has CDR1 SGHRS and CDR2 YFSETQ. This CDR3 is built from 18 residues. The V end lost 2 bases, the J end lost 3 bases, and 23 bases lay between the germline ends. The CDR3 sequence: CASSLDPSQGSRYYGYTF. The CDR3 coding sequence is TGCGCCAGCAGCTTAGATCCGTCTCAGGGGTCCCGATACTATGGCTACACCTTC.

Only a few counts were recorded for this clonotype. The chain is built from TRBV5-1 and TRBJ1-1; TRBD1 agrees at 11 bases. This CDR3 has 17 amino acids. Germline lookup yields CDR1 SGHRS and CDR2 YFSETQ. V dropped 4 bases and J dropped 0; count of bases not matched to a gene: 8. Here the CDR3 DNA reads TGCGCCAGCAGCCCGGGACAGGGGGTCTTCATGAACACTGAAGCTTTCTTT. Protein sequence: CASSPGQGVFMNTEAFF.

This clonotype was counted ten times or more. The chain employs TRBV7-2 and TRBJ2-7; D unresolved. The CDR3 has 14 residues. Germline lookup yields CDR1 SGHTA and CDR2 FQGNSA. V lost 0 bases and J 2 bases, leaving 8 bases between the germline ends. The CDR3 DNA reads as TGTGCCAGCAGCTTAGCGTCTCCTCCCTACGAGCAGTACTTC. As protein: CASSLASPPYEQYF.

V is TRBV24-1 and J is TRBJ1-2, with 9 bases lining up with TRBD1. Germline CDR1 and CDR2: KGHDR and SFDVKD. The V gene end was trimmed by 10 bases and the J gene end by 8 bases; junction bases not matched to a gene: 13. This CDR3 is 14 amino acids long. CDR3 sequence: CATRSGTGTEGYTF. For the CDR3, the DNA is TGTGCCACGAGAAGCGGGACAGGGACTGAAGGCTACACCTTC.

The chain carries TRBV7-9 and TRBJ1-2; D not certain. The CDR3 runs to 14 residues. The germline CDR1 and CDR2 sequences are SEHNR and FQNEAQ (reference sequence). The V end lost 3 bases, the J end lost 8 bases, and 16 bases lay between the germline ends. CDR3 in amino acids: CASSLGRFPSGYTF. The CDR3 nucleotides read TGTGCCAGCAGCTTGGGCAGATTCCCCTCCGGCTACACCTTC. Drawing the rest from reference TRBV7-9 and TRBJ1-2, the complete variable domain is DTGVSQNPRHKITKRGQNVTFRCDPISEHNRLYWYRQTLGQGPEFLTYFQNEAQLEKSRLLSDRFSAERPKGSFSTLEIQRTEQGDSAMYLCASSLGRFPSGYTFGSGTRLTVV.